This paragraph reports one T cell receptor (beta chain). Its antigen is undetermined. Sequencing used immunoSEQ multiplex PCR; TCRdb keeps in-frame clones, though not all of them. The sample holds more than 100,000 clones; approximately 90% are singletons and the top ten take approximately 0.51%. Germline CDR1 is SGHAT and CDR2 is FQNNGV. V shed 4 bases and J shed 4 bases, with 15 bases lying between them. The CDR3 length is 15 residues. If patients had autoimmune disease history or systemic immunosuppression, they were excluded. The data originate from a study of OX40 agonist ivuxolimab in advanced cancers. About the study: The study enrolled dose-escalation patients with hepatocellular carcinoma, melanoma, renal cell or head and neck cancer. Study outcomes and limitations: Nonresponders included some who also had low normalized T-cell clonal expansion. Clonal expansion was seen in CD4+ and CD8+ blood T cells by week 6 at 0.1 to 3.0 mg/kg.

This rearrangement joins TRBV11-2 to TRBJ2-3; a weak D match, TRBD2 (6 bases). This specimen consisted of CD4+ or CD8+ T cells sorted from blood, obtained in a trial of the OX40 agonist ivuxolimab. The TCR sequence derives from an adult with an advanced solid tumor such as melanoma, head and neck, liver or kidney cancer. The CDR3 sequence is CASSSLEGGADTQYF. In DNA, the CDR3 is TGTGCCAGCAGCTCCCTCGAGGGCGGGGCAGATACGCAGTATTTT.